These 11 T cell receptor beta chains originate from one sample sequenced in a study of neurological immune-mediated disorders. The sample's time point: technical triplicate 1. TCRdb re-called the 5' RACE reads through MiXCR, storing one row per CDR3 protein. The sample records 20,000 to 25,000 distinct CDR3 sequences, 13% being singletons. Specimen: CD4+ T cells from blood. The receptor source for this set is a female donor with HTLV-1-associated myelopathy (HAM/TSP).

This clonotype showed up many times. V usage is TRBV3-1 and J usage is TRBJ1-1; D is unclear. Germline loops: CDR1 LGHDT, CDR2 YNNKEL (reference sequence). This CDR3 is built from 13 residues. V lost 3 bases and J lost 2, with 7 bases in between. Here the CDR3 reads CASSHGGNTEAFF. The DNA of the CDR3 is TGTGCCAGCAGCCACGGCGGCAACACTGAAGCTTTCTTT. Full variable domain (rest looked up from reference TRBV3-1 and TRBJ1-1): DTAVSQTPKYLVTQMGNDKSIKCEQNLGHDTMYWYKQDSKKFLKIMFSYNNKELIINETVPNRFSPKSPDKAHLNLHINSLELGDSAVYFCASSHGGNTEAFFGQGTRLTVV.

This clonotype was observed many times. V gene TRBV5-1 combines with J gene TRBJ2-7; D unclear. V was pared by 0 bases and J by 3 bases, with 10 bases between. The CDR3 runs 14 residues. CDR1 and CDR2 (germline): SGHRS, YFSETQ. CDR3 amino acids: CASSLGETGYEQYF. The DNA for the CDR3 is TGCGCCAGCAGCTTGGGGGAAACGGGCTACGAGCAGTACTTC.

This clonotype was recorded many times. V and J are TRBV5-1 and TRBJ2-7; TRBD1 agrees at 8 bases. This CDR3 region has 14 residues. Germline CDR1 and CDR2: SGHRS and YFSETQ. V was pared by 2 bases and J by 2 bases, with 3 bases of the junction left unmatched. The CDR3 sequence is CASSFDRGPYEQYF. In DNA, the CDR3 is TGCGCCAGCAGCTTCGACAGGGGACCCTACGAGCAGTACTTC.

This clonotype was recorded at least ten times. The genes are TRBV20-1 and TRBJ2-1, with TRBD1 matching over 8 bases. CDR1 DFQATT and CDR2 SNEGSKA come from the germline V gene (reference sequence). J lost 10 bases, V lost 4 bases, and 6 bases had no gene match. This CDR3 contains 12 residues. CDR3 bases: TGCAGTGCTAAAACAGGGGGACGGGAGCAGTTCTTC. This gives the protein CSAKTGGREQFF.

In its sample, this clonotype was seen once. The chain couples TRBV4-1 to TRBJ1-1; possible D gene TRBD1, 6 bases. The CDR3 extends over 15 amino acids. V lost 4 bases to trimming and J lost 5 bases, with 17 bases between them. Germline loops: CDR1 MGHRA, CDR2 YSYEKL. The CDR3 is CASSLGGRVDTEAFF. In DNA, the CDR3 is TGCGCCAGCAGCCTCGGGGGGCGGGTAGATACTGAAGCTTTCTTT.

This clonotype was recorded many times. This chain's CDR3 is CASSLSGTGEETQYF. CDR3 DNA sequence: TGCGCCAGCAGCTTGAGCGGGACAGGGGAGGAGACCCAGTACTTC. J is TRBJ2-5 and V is TRBV5-1; 10 nucleotides align to TRBD1. CDR1 and CDR2 from the germline V gene are SGHRS and YFSETQ. The CDR3 spans 15 residues. V was clipped by 1 base and J by 5 bases; unmatched bases: 5.

Ten or more counts support this clonotype. The J gene is TRBJ2-5, the V gene TRBV20-1; D is ambiguous. CDR3 length: 13 amino acids. Per germline, CDR1 DFQATT and CDR2 SNEGSKA (reference sequence). Trimming took 2 bases from V and 5 from J, leaving 12 bases between them. The CDR3 DNA follows: TGCAGTGCTAGACCGGGTCATTTGGAGACCCAGTACTTC. Translation gives CSARPGHLETQYF.

This clonotype was recorded at least ten times. The V and J genes are TRBV5-1 and TRBJ1-2, with D possibly being TRBD1 (6 bases). Germline V CDR1 and CDR2: SGHRS, YFSETQ. Trimming removed 4 bases from V and 1 base from J, with 11 bases in between. The CDR3 has 14 amino acids. The CDR3 loop reads CASSPGTLNYGYTF. The CDR3 region has the DNA TGCGCCAGCAGCCCCGGGACACTTAACTATGGCTACACCTTC.

In this sample, this clonotype turned up many times. The rearrangement links TRBV7-2 to TRBJ2-1, with unresolved D. This CDR3 has 11 residues. Trimming stripped 5 bases from V and 9 bases from J, with 8 bases between. Germline V gene lookup returns CDR1 SGHTA and CDR2 FQGNSA. The CDR3: CASSTMGEQFF. CDR3 coding DNA: TGTGCCAGCAGCACTATGGGTGAGCAGTTCTTC.

Many counts were recorded for this clonotype. This chain links TRBV4-2 with TRBJ2-2; D uncertain. CDR1 LGHNA and CDR2 YNFKEQ come from the germline V gene. V lost 1 base and J 7 bases, leaving 10 bases between the germline ends. The CDR3 is 14 amino acids. The CDR3 loop is CASSQGGEIGELFF. The CDR3 DNA follows: TGTGCCAGCAGCCAAGGAGGAGAAATCGGGGAGCTGTTTTTT.

This clonotype is labeled as medium-sized. This rearrangement joins TRBV20-1 to TRBJ2-1; 9 positions match TRBD2. This CDR3 has 14 amino acids. Germline lookup yields CDR1 DFQATT and CDR2 SNEGSKA (reference sequence). The CDR3 region is CNVCWRGGWDEQFF. The CDR3, as DNA: TGCAACGTGTGCTGGCGGGGGGGTTGGGATGAGCAGTTCTTC.